Below are 25 T cell receptor beta chains sequenced from a single sample in a study of beta chain features in type 1 diabetes (dated by TCRdb to 2016 to 2019). Libraries were prepared through the immunoSEQ multiplex PCR assay. The entire isolated RNA was reverse transcribed using the High Capacity cDNA Reverse Transcription Kit, and thus expressed TCRB transcripts were sequenced. TCRdb provides this immuneACCESS table in a form limited to in-frame rearrangements. Some clones are lacking; in checked studies, under half of them reflect an unresolved V gene, and why the rest are absent is not known. The sample table holds approximately 470,000 clones, of which about 32% were seen once. The ten largest account for about 0.065% of the sample. Sequencing used naive CD4+ T cells from blood. The sample's cell subset or site, from its label and the paper: true naive CD4+ T cells. The source is a young man in good health.

This clone was counted only a few times. Here the CDR3 reads CAWTSDRDTEAFF. DNA for the CDR3: TGTGCCTGGACCTCCGACAGGGATACTGAAGCTTTCTTT. The rearrangement uses TRBV30 and TRBJ1-1; 7 bases are a match to TRBD1. After removal of 4 bases from V and 5 bases from J, the junction contained 7 bases not matched to a gene. The CDR3 consists of 13 residues. In germline, CDR1 is GTSNPN, CDR2 SVGIG (reference sequence).

The genes are TRBV7-2 and TRBJ2-1; 12 nucleotides agree with TRBD2. Germline CDR1 and CDR2: SGHTA and FQGNSA. The CDR3 has 16 residues. The ends lost 4 bases at V and 8 bases at J; junction bases unmatched: 9. CDR3 nucleotide sequence: TGTGCCAGCAGCTCGAAAGTGACTAGCGGGAGTGATGAGCAGTTCTTC. Translation gives CASSSKVTSGSDEQFF.

V is TRBV29-1 and J is TRBJ2-7; D is ambiguous. Looked up from germline, CDR1 is SQVTM and CDR2 is ANQGSEA. V was trimmed by 4 bases and J by 2 bases, leaving 9 bases between them. There are 12 residues in the CDR3. The chain's CDR3 is CSVGVGTYEQYF. The CDR3 nucleotides read TGCAGCGTTGGTGTCGGAACCTACGAGCAGTACTTC.

V gene TRBV6-6 combines with J gene TRBJ2-7; the D is unclear. V was trimmed by 2 bases and J by 5 bases, leaving 13 bases between them. The CDR3 spans 14 residues. Per germline, CDR1 MNHNY and CDR2 SVGAGI (reference sequence). The chain's CDR3 is CASSYGPGQDEQYF. For the CDR3, the DNA is TGTGCCAGCAGTTACGGGCCGGGTCAGGACGAGCAGTACTTC.

This rearrangement joins TRBV6-6 to TRBJ2-5; a possible D gene is TRBD2 (7 bases). Germline V CDR1 and CDR2: MNHNY, SVGAGI (reference sequence). V was shortened by 3 bases and J by 5 bases, with 10 bases between the two germline ends. The CDR3 sequence is 13 residues long. The CDR3 is CASSYAGAETQYF. The CDR3 DNA sequence: TGTGCCAGCAGTTATGCGGGGGCTGAGACCCAGTACTTC.

The J gene is TRBJ2-3, the V gene TRBV4-2, with D hard to call. Deletions cut 5 bases from V and 6 bases from J, with 9 bases between. The CDR3 sequence is 12 residues long. CDR1 and CDR2 (germline): LGHNA, YNFKEQ. The chain's CDR3 is CASSSATDTQYF. The CDR3 DNA reads TGTGCCAGCAGCTCAGCCACGGATACGCAGTATTTT.

V is TRBV2 and J is TRBJ2-3; D remains ambiguous. V lost 1 base, J lost 1 base, and 9 bases lay in between. The CDR3 totals 15 residues. The germline V gene has CDR1 SNHLY and CDR2 FYNNEI. Here the CDR3 DNA reads TGTGCCAGCAGTGAAGACGAGGCGGGCACAGATACGCAGTATTTT. Residues: CASSEDEAGTDTQYF. The full variable domain, with the rest looked up from reference TRBV2 and TRBJ2-3, is EPEVTQTPSHQVTQMGQEVILRCVPISNHLYFYWYRQILGQKVEFLVSFYNNEISEKSEIFDDQFSVERPDGSNFTLKIRSTKLEDSAMYFCASSEDEAGTDTQYFGPGTRLTVL.

This clone was recorded only once. This rearrangement joins TRBV2 to TRBJ1-5; perhaps TRBD1 as D (5 bases). Germline V gene data show CDR1 as SNHLY and CDR2 as FYNNEI. This CDR3 is built from 14 residues. Between the trimmed V and J ends, which lost 7 bases and 2 bases, there was a span of 12 bases. The CDR3 loop is CASMKGMGNQPQHF. In DNA form, the CDR3 reads TGTGCCAGCATGAAGGGGATGGGCAATCAGCCCCAGCATTTT.

The table lists this clone with a few counts. The rearrangement uses TRBV30 and TRBJ2-7; tentatively, D is TRBD1 or TRBD2 (6 bases each). CDR3 size: 14 residues. CDR1 GTSNPN and CDR2 SVGIG come from the germline V gene (reference sequence). The CDR3 sequence: CAWAGTSVPYEQYF. In nucleotides, the CDR3 is TGTGCGTGGGCGGGGACATCGGTACCTTACGAGCAGTACTTC.

This clone was found a few times. The rearrangement uses TRBV28 and TRBJ2-7, with D hard to call. The germline CDR1 and CDR2 sequences are MDHEN and SYDVKM. This CDR3 is 11 amino acids long. The CDR3 DNA follows: TGTGCTTCCGCAGGCAACTACGAGCAGTACTTC. It is translated as CASAGNYEQYF.

The rearrangement joins TRBV25-1 to TRBJ2-5, with 9 bases lining up with TRBD2. Looked up from germline, CDR1 is MGHDK and CDR2 is SYGVNS. The J segment lost 5 bases and the V segment lost 5 bases, leaving 9 bases of the junction unmatched. The CDR3 extends over 15 amino acids. CDR3 nucleotide sequence: TGTGCCAGCAGTTGGGCTAGCGGGGCGCTGGAGACCCAGTACTTC. Amino acids: CASSWASGALETQYF.

CDR3 loop: CASSWTGELFF. The CDR3 DNA reads as TGTGCCAGCAGTTGGACCGGGGAGCTGTTTTTT. The V gene is TRBV5-6, the J gene TRBJ2-2; no definite D call. V was cut by 5 bases and J by 5 bases, with 4 bases left in between. Germline CDR1 is SGHDT and CDR2 is YYEEEE. The CDR3 consists of 11 residues.

This clone was counted between two and nine times. This chain uses TRBV7-9 with TRBJ1-5; possible D gene TRBD1, 6 bases. The CDR3 loop spans 14 amino acids. V was clipped by 0 bases and J by 6 bases, with 9 bases between them. Per the germline V gene, CDR1 is SEHNR and CDR2 is FQNEAQ (reference sequence). CDR3 loop: CASSLAGGGQPQHF. The CDR3 bases are TGTGCCAGCAGCTTAGCAGGGGGAGGTCAGCCCCAGCATTTT.

This clone was detected a few times. The J gene is TRBJ2-3, the V gene TRBV4-3, with no clear D. Germline-derived CDR1 and CDR2 are LGHNA and YSLEER. This CDR3 comprises 15 residues. The V gene lost 0 bases and the J gene lost 0 bases, with 7 bases spanning the gap. For the CDR3, the DNA is TGCGCCAGCAGCCAAGAAGCCATTAGCACAGATACGCAGTATTTT. Amino acid sequence: CASSQEAISTDTQYF.

The CDR3 reads CASSLGRAYEQYF. CDR3 DNA: TGTGCCAGCAGCTTGGGGAGGGCCTACGAGCAGTACTTC. The rearrangement uses TRBV5-6 and TRBJ2-7; TRBD2 might be the D (6 bases). The ends were cut back, 0 bases at V and 2 bases at J, with 6 bases in the middle. This CDR3 contains 13 residues. Looked up from germline, CDR1 is SGHDT and CDR2 is YYEEEE.

The CDR3 DNA follows: TGTGCCAGCAGCCCACTGGAAGTGCAGTACTTC. Its translation: CASSPLEVQYF. V usage is TRBV5-6 and J usage is TRBJ2-7; no clear D. The V end was cut by 4 bases, the J end by 9 bases, with 11 bases between. CDR1 is SGHDT, CDR2 YYEEEE, per germline. There are 11 residues in the CDR3. The full variable domain, with the rest looked up from reference TRBV5-6 and TRBJ2-7, is DAGVTQSPTHLIKTRGQQVTLRCSPKSGHDTVSWYQQALGQGPQFIFQYYEEEERQRGNFPDRFSGHQFPNYSSELNVNALLLGDSALYLCASSPLEVQYFGPGTRLTVT.

This clone was seen only once. This sequence joins TRBV5-1 and TRBJ1-1; tentative D call: TRBD1 (5 bases). The CDR3 covers 14 residues. Germline CDR1 and CDR2: SGHRS and YFSETQ. V dropped 5 bases and J dropped 5 bases, with 16 bases sitting between them. The CDR3 reads CASRDARGRTEAFF. For the CDR3, the DNA is TGCGCCAGCAGGGATGCTAGGGGAAGGACTGAAGCTTTCTTT.

The V call is TRBV30, the J call TRBJ2-3, with D hard to call. Germline CDR1 reads GTSNPN; CDR2 reads SVGIG (reference sequence). V lost 2 bases, J lost 3 bases, and 18 bases lay in between. The CDR3 consists of 16 residues. The CDR3 is CAWSTNLRAGTDTQYF. The CDR3 nucleotides read TGTGCCTGGAGTACCAATTTACGTGCTGGAACAGATACGCAGTATTTT.

The chain recombines TRBV23-1 with TRBJ2-7, with TRBD1 matching 7 bases. TRBV23-1 is flagged as an ORF with uncertain function. Trimming removed 2 bases from V and 3 bases from J; junction bases left unmatched: 10. This CDR3 has 16 amino acids. CDR3 sequence: CASSQEGTDENYEQYF. For the CDR3, the DNA is TGCGCCAGCAGTCAAGAAGGGACAGACGAGAACTACGAGCAGTACTTC.

This clone turned up a few times. The J gene is TRBJ1-2, the V gene TRBV29-1; D remains ambiguous. Deletions cut 2 bases from V and 1 base from J, with 5 bases between. Germline-derived CDR1 and CDR2 are SQVTM and ANQGSEA. The CDR3 covers 12 residues. The CDR3 region is CSVETDNYGYTF. The CDR3 DNA reads TGCAGCGTTGAAACGGATAACTATGGCTACACCTTC.

This clone has more than one count but fewer than ten. CDR3 protein: CSVSTGGSTEAFF. The DNA for the CDR3 is TGCAGCGTCTCGACAGGGGGTTCAACTGAAGCTTTCTTT. The chain recombines TRBV29-1 with TRBJ1-1; 9 bases are a match to TRBD1. In germline, CDR1 is SQVTM, CDR2 ANQGSEA. The CDR3 is 13 amino acids. The ends lost 6 bases at V and 5 bases at J; junction bases unmatched: 7.

This clone came up a few times. The V call is TRBV7-2, the J call TRBJ2-5; D ambiguous. Germline CDR1 reads SGHTA; CDR2 reads FQGNSA. The CDR3 has 14 residues. The germline V and J ends were trimmed by 1 base and 5 bases, with 11 bases remaining between them. CDR3 sequence reads: CASSLDRRMETQYF. CDR3 DNA: TGTGCCAGCAGCTTAGACCGTAGGATGGAGACCCAGTACTTC.

The J gene is TRBJ2-7, the V gene TRBV7-6; D may correspond to TRBD1 or TRBD2 (6 bases each). This CDR3 region has 15 residues. V gave up 2 bases and J gave up 5 bases, with 16 bases separating them. Per germline, CDR1 SGHVS and CDR2 FNYEAQ. The CDR3 DNA is TGTGCCAGCAGCTTAACCCCGGGGGCGCGTCACGAGCAGTACTTC. This gives the protein CASSLTPGARHEQYF.

The chain recombines TRBV28 with TRBJ2-4; 10 bases fit TRBD1. CDR1 is MDHEN and CDR2 is SYDVKM in the germline V gene. The trim removed 6 bases at V and 6 bases at J, leaving 5 bases unmatched. The CDR3 sequence is 14 residues long. Here the CDR3 reads CASSRDRGGNIQYF. CDR3 coding DNA: TGTGCCAGCAGCAGGGACAGGGGAGGAAACATTCAGTACTTC.

This chain connects TRBV10-3 to TRBJ2-5; TRBD1 aligns across 7 bases. This CDR3 is 15 amino acids long. Unmatched junction bases numbered 7, after V lost 6 bases and J lost 0 bases. Germline values: CDR1 ENHRY, CDR2 SYGVKD. The CDR3 reads CAIRQDRRYQETQYF. Written as DNA, the CDR3 is TGTGCCATCAGGCAGGACAGGAGGTACCAAGAGACCCAGTACTTC.